A single sample gave rise to the 32 T cell receptor beta chains below, sequenced in a study of tumor-infiltrating lymphocytes in primary liver carcinoma. Priming with a constant-region primer yielded TCR beta cDNA from 400 to 500 ng total RNA. Modified slightly, ARM-PCR produced TCR beta libraries over three nested multiplex PCR rounds. Researchers ran the first two PCR rounds for roughly 10 cycles each with TRBV1-TRBV30 forward primers and a C-beta reverse primer. Via MiXCR, TCRdb re-called the multiplex PCR reads, giving one row per CDR3 protein. The sample has some 190,000 distinct CDR3 sequences; 85% are singletons. Between roughly 17 and 30 mg of unsorted bulk tissue served as the source from which RNA and DNA were co-extracted. Material: tumor tissue from primary liver carcinoma. These receptors came from a man aged 35 to 55 with primary liver carcinoma and hepatitis B virus infection.

This chain uses TRBV11-2 with TRBJ2-3; D is uncertain. The CDR3 runs 14 residues. The V gene's germline CDR1 is SGHAT and CDR2 FQNNGV. The V end lost 7 bases, the J end lost 4 bases, and 15 bases lay between the germline ends. The CDR3 DNA is TGTGCCAGCAATCCCCCGGGCCAGGCAGATACGCAGTATTTT. Translation: CASNPPGQADTQYF.

The chain combines TRBV5-1 with TRBJ2-7; the D gene is possibly TRBD2 (5 bases). The CDR3 runs to 15 residues. Trimming stripped 4 bases from V and 0 bases from J, with 14 bases between. Germline V gives CDR1 SGHRS, CDR2 YFSETQ. The CDR3 loop reads CASSISVSRSYEQYF. DNA for the CDR3: TGCGCCAGCAGCATTAGCGTGTCCCGCTCCTACGAGCAGTACTTC.

Concerning this clonotype: This CDR3 is missing its conserved last phenylalanine or tryptophan, likely due to a read error. It is unclear where the CDR3 begins or ends on the DNA, so no DNA is shown, and the CDR3 is as TCRdb lists it. The chain is built from TRBV4-3 and TRBJ2-1; TRBD2, as called in the table, went unchecked against the DNA. The CDR3 is 16 amino acids long, termini counted. Germline V gene lookup returns CDR1 LGHNA and CDR2 YSLEER. This CDR3 is CASSQFPPPADNEQSY.

The chain recombines TRBV7-3 with TRBJ2-5; 9 nucleotides match TRBD2. The CDR3 length is 14 residues. From germline, CDR1 is SGHTA and CDR2 FQGTGA. Trimming cost V 8 bases and J 9 bases; bases outside gene matches: 13. The CDR3 bases are TGTGCCAGCTGTCTAGGAGGTAGCGGGAGTCCCCAGTACTTC. Translating gives CASCLGGSGSPQYF.

This clonotype showed up just once. The V and J genes are TRBV6-6 and TRBJ1-1; no reliable D call. The CDR3 spans 14 residues. CDR1 and CDR2 from the germline V gene are MNHNY and SVGAGI (reference sequence). The CDR3 bases are TGTGCAGTGGGAGCTGGGTTTCAGAACACTGAAGCTTTCTTT. Its translation is CAVGAGFQNTEAFF.

As to this clonotype: The CDR3 carries no conserved terminal phenylalanine or tryptophan, so it likely arises from a read error. The CDR3 protein is CAGSEAPGQGTGELFL. In DNA form, the CDR3 reads TGTGCCGGCAGTGAAGCTCCGGGACAGGGGACCGGGGAGCTGTTTCTT. This chain joins TRBV6-1 and TRBJ2-2; 10 nucleotides line up with TRBD1. The CDR3 totals 16 residues. The germline gives CDR1 MNHNS, CDR2 SASEGT.

As regards this clonotype: Compared with germline, one end of the junction differs, possibly owing to a read error. The V call is TRBV4-3, the J call TRBJ2-3, with 7 bases matching TRBD2. Germline CDR1 and CDR2: LGHNA and YSLEER. The length of the CDR3 is 15 residues. In DNA, the CDR3 is TGCGCCAGCAGCCAAGATCAACTAGCGTCAGATACGCAGTGTTTT. Amino acids: CASSQDQLASDTQCF.

This clonotype was seen a few times. Compared with germline, one end of the junction differs, possibly owing to a read error. The chain employs TRBV6-5 and TRBJ1-2; D may be TRBD1 (5 bases). The CDR3 spans 14 residues. Germline-derived CDR1 and CDR2 are MNHEY and SVGAGI. The DNA for the CDR3 is TGTGCCCGCAGACCCGGGACGGCTGAGTTGGACTACACCTTC. Amino acid sequence: CARRPGTAELDYTF.

Details on this clonotype: The junction differs from germline at one of its ends, possibly a read error. In DNA form, the CDR3 reads TGTGCCAACAACTCAGAATTATACAATGAACAGTTCTTC. Protein: CANNSELYNEQFF. The V call is TRBV11-2, the J call TRBJ2-1; D ambiguous. The CDR3 length is 13 residues. Germline CDR1 is SGHAT and CDR2 is FQNNGV. The full variable domain, in which reference TRBV11-2 and TRBJ2-1 provide the parts outside the CDR3, is EAGVAQSPRYKIIEKRQSVAFWCNPISGHATLYWYQQILGQGPKLLIQFQNNGVVDDSQLPKDRFSAERLKGVDSTLKIQPAKLEDSAVYLCANNSELYNEQFFGPGTRLTVL.

A remark on this clonotype: Its ends do not fully match the called genes, so a read error is possible. The V call is TRBV5-6, the J call TRBJ2-7, with D perhaps matching TRBD2 (5 bases). There are 12 residues in the CDR3. The germline CDR1 and CDR2 sequences are SGHDT and YYEEEE. The CDR3 reads CASRTGENGQYF. The CDR3 region has the DNA TGTGCCAGCAGAACCGGGGAAAACGGGCAGTACTTT.

To note about this clonotype: A junction end diverges from the germline sequence, so it may reflect a read error. The chain is built from TRBV12-3 or TRBV12-4 and TRBJ1-1, with D possibly TRBD1 on 5 matching bases. This CDR3 contains 12 residues. The CDR3 here is CASTPGNTEASF. For the CDR3, the DNA is TGTGCCAGTACCCCAGGGAACACTGAAGCTTCCTTT.

On this clonotype: Mismatch with germline at one junction end may stem from a read error. This rearrangement joins TRBV6-1 to TRBJ2-4; 9 bases fit TRBD1. The length of the CDR3 is 14 residues. The V gene's germline CDR1 is MNHNS and CDR2 SASEGT. The CDR3 region has the DNA TGTGCCAGTAGTGAGGGGACAGGGCCCGGCATTCAGTACTTC. Translated: CASSEGTGPGIQYF.

The sample holds a few counts of this clonotype. Since a much larger clone is just one base distant, this may be a read error. The CDR3 ends on some other residue instead of the conserved phenylalanine or tryptophan, so this is likely a read error. The genes are TRBV7-8 and TRBJ2-1; D assignment may be TRBD1 or TRBD2 (5 bases each). Looked up from germline, CDR1 is SGHVS and CDR2 is FQNEAQ. V lost 1 base and J lost 8, with 21 bases in between. The CDR3 loop spans 17 amino acids. CDR3 in DNA: TGTGCCAGCAGCTTAGGGTGGGGCGGAGCTGCGGGCGATGAGCAGTTCCTC. Protein product: CASSLGWGGAAGDEQFL.

For this clonotype: The CDR3 ends on some other residue instead of the conserved phenylalanine or tryptophan, so this is likely a read error. Here the CDR3 reads CARSWRNEQFY. CDR3 in DNA: TGTGCCAGGAGTTGGAGGAATGAGCAGTTCTAC. The gene calls are TRBV6-2 or TRBV6-3 and TRBJ2-1; TRBD2 is a possible D gene (5 bases). The CDR3 length is 11 residues. Germline V gene data show CDR1 as MNHEY and CDR2 as SVGEGT.

This clonotype was found once. A much larger clone sits a single nucleotide away, making a read error possible. Because the CDR3's place on the DNA is in doubt, the DNA is left out and the CDR3 is given as listed by TCRdb. The chain carries TRBV30 and TRBJ1-3. Per germline, CDR1 GTSNPN and CDR2 SVGIG (reference sequence). The CDR3 numbers 15 amino acids, ends counted. CDR3: CAWRFGPGAGNTLYF.

The table lists this clonotype with many counts. The chain employs TRBV7-9 and TRBJ1-5; 7 bases are shared with TRBD1. This CDR3 has 16 amino acids. J lost 2 bases, V lost 5 bases, and 9 bases had no gene match. The germline V gene encodes CDR1 SEHNR and CDR2 FQNEAQ (reference sequence). The CDR3 DNA follows: TGTGCCAGCAGCCCTGACATCGACAGGGGCAATCAGCCCCAGCATTTT. Its translation: CASSPDIDRGNQPQHF.

On this clonotype: Its ends do not fully match the called genes, so a read error is possible. The gene calls are TRBV29-1 and TRBJ2-5, with no clear D. Looked up from germline, CDR1 is SQVTM and CDR2 is ANQGSEA. CDR3 length: 12 amino acids. The CDR3 bases are TGCAGCGGAACGATAGACCAAAAGACCCAGTACTTC. Translating it yields CSGTIDQKTQYF.

In the case of this clonotype: Because it lacks the conserved phenylalanine or tryptophan at the end, this CDR3 is likely a read error. V is TRBV5-1 and J is TRBJ1-1; D is undetermined. Germline values: CDR1 SGHRS, CDR2 YFSETQ. The CDR3 totals 14 residues. The CDR3 DNA follows: TGCGCCAGCGGCTTGGACGGCATGAACACTGAAGCTTTCATT. It codes for CASGLDGMNTEAFI.

The gene calls are TRBV4-2 and TRBJ1-3; 9 bases are shared with TRBD1. The CDR3 has 21 residues. From germline, CDR1 is LGHNA and CDR2 YNFKEQ. Germline trimming cut 9 bases from V and 0 bases from J; bases unmatched to any gene: 24. CDR3 amino acids: CASNQEGLTGGRISSGNTIYF. CDR3 coding DNA: TGTGCCAGTAACCAAGAAGGCTTGACAGGGGGTCGTATTTCCTCTGGAAACACCATATATTTT.

The chain uses TRBV6-6 and TRBJ2-5, with 8 bases lining up with TRBD2. Germline lookup yields CDR1 MNHNY and CDR2 SVGAGI (reference sequence). Trimming took 7 bases from V and 2 from J; bases not matched to a gene: 9. CDR3 length: 15 amino acids. CDR3 in amino acids: CASINASSGQETQYF. The CDR3 DNA reads as TGTGCCAGCATTAACGCGTCTAGCGGGCAAGAGACCCAGTACTTC.

As concerns this clonotype: The junction does not match germline at one end; this may be a read error. The CDR3 DNA sequence: TGCAGTGTTGGAGAGGTATCCAATGAGCAGTTCTTC. It specifies CSVGEVSNEQFF. The V call is TRBV29-1, the J call TRBJ2-1; D unresolved. CDR1 is SQVTM, CDR2 ANQGSEA, per germline. The CDR3 loop spans 12 amino acids.

CDR3: CASSQETLNVFGTGELFF. The CDR3 coding sequence is TGTGCCAGCAGCCAAGAGACGTTGAATGTGTTCGGTACCGGGGAGCTGTTTTTT. This chain joins TRBV4-2 and TRBJ2-2; D remains ambiguous. The CDR3 spans 18 residues. Deletions cut 0 bases from V and 5 bases from J, with 19 bases between. Germline values: CDR1 LGHNA, CDR2 YNFKEQ.

Turning to this clonotype: The CDR3 ends on some other residue instead of the conserved phenylalanine or tryptophan, so this is likely a read error. As DNA, the CDR3 is TGCGCCAGCAGTGAGTCCCGGACTACCTACAATGAGCAGTTCTAT. This encodes CASSESRTTYNEQFY. V usage is TRBV10-2 and J usage is TRBJ2-1, with TRBD2 as a possible D gene (6 bases). Germline V gene sequence: CDR1 WSHSY, CDR2 SAAADI. The CDR3 has 15 residues. Trimming removed 0 bases from V and 2 bases from J, with 8 bases in between.

A remark on this clonotype: The final CDR3 position lacks the conserved phenylalanine or tryptophan, pointing to a likely read error. The rearrangement joins TRBV30 to TRBJ1-5, with D possibly being TRBD1 (5 bases). There are 14 residues in the CDR3. The germline V gene has CDR1 GTSNPN and CDR2 SVGIG (reference sequence). CDR3 region: CAWGGTNLNQSQHS. The CDR3 nucleotides are TGTGCCTGGGGGGGGACTAACCTTAATCAGTCCCAGCATTCT.

The chain is built from TRBV4-2 and TRBJ2-1, with D maybe TRBD2 (5 bases). The germline V and J ends were trimmed by 8 bases and 1 base, with 18 bases remaining between them. The CDR3 has 16 residues. Germline V lookup: CDR1 LGHNA, CDR2 YNFKEQ. The DNA of the CDR3 is TGTGCCAGCTACCAACCTAGCAGGTTTTCCTACAATGAGCAGTTCTTC. This gives the protein CASYQPSRFSYNEQFF.

V gene TRBV6-2 or TRBV6-3 combines with J gene TRBJ2-7; the D is unclear. V gave up 2 bases and J gave up 7 bases, with 12 bases separating them. The CDR3 consists of 13 residues. Germline CDR1 MNHEY, CDR2 SVGEGT. The CDR3 sequence: CASSYPCSYEQYF. The CDR3 DNA is TGTGCCAGCAGTTACCCGTGTTCTTATGAGCAGTACTTC.

About this clonotype: An end of the junction does not agree with germline; a read error may underlie this. V is TRBV30 and J is TRBJ1-1; possibly TRBD1 for D (6 bases). The CDR3 covers 13 residues. Germline CDR1 and CDR2: GTSNPN and SVGIG (reference sequence). CDR3 DNA: TGTGCCTGTAGTGTGGGTTGGGACACTGGAGCTTTCTTT. Translation: CACSVGWDTGAFF.

Worth noting for this clonotype: The conserved phenylalanine or tryptophan normally closing the CDR3 is absent here, so this likely arose from a read error. The limits of the CDR3 on the DNA are not certain, so only TCRdb's listed CDR3 is given. V usage is TRBV4-2 and J usage is TRBJ2-7; the table gives TRBD2 as D, unverified against the DNA. The CDR3 is 15 residues long, counting both termini. Germline CDR1 LGHNA, CDR2 YNFKEQ. Here the CDR3 reads CASSQDVLAGDEQCY.

The rearrangement links TRBV6-5 to TRBJ1-2; a possible D gene is TRBD1 (6 bases). Between the trimmed V and J ends, which lost 6 bases and 5 bases, there was a span of 13 bases. Germline CDR1 reads MNHEY; CDR2 reads SVGAGI. The CDR3 has 13 amino acids. The CDR3 sequence: CASRRDKSYGYTF. CDR3 coding DNA: TGTGCCAGCAGAAGGGACAAGTCGTATGGCTACACCTTC.

The chain is built from TRBV11-2 and TRBJ2-5; 8 positions agree with TRBD2. V lost 7 bases, J lost 4 bases, and 23 bases stayed unmatched. The CDR3 spans 19 residues. Germline assignment: CDR1 SGHAT and CDR2 FQNNGV. Here the CDR3 DNA reads TGTGCCAGCATCTTTGGTAGCCTTCTACCGGGGGGGCGGGGAGAGACCCAGTACTTC. Protein sequence: CASIFGSLLPGGRGETQYF.

In its sample, this clonotype was seen many times. The V call is TRBV6-2 or TRBV6-3, the J call TRBJ2-1, with a weak D call TRBD2 (5 bases). CDR1 is MNHEY, CDR2 SVGEGT, per germline. The CDR3 is 14 amino acids. Trimming shortened V by 2 bases and J by 0 bases, and 5 bases separated the two germline ends. The CDR3 bases are TGTGCCAGCAGTTACCGGGACTCCTACAATGAGCAGTTCTTC. Translation gives CASSYRDSYNEQFF.

As concerns this clonotype: A much larger clone differs by one base, so this may be a read error. Likely a read error: the CDR3 ends without its conserved phenylalanine or tryptophan. The chain has TRBV5-1 and TRBJ2-7; D ambiguous. This CDR3 has 14 residues. Germline V gene lookup returns CDR1 SGHRS and CDR2 YFSETQ. Trimming stripped 0 bases from V and 2 bases from J, with 9 bases between. This chain's CDR3 is CASSLVTGPYEQYY. CDR3 bases: TGCGCCAGCAGCTTGGTTACGGGCCCCTACGAGCAGTACTAC.